The next 27 T cell receptor beta chains were all read from a single sample in a study of blood T cell repertoires in COVID-19. The assay was immunoSEQ multiplex PCR, and TCRdb's table has in-frame clones only and misses some. Of 93,000 or so clones in the sample, over 75% were seen once. Sequencing input: peripheral blood. The receptors derive from a human donor in a cohort sampled during active or convalescent COVID-19.

This chain joins TRBV13 and TRBJ1-1; D gene ambiguous. From germline, CDR1 is PRHDT and CDR2 FYEKMQ (reference sequence). With 0 bases removed from V and 6 bases from J, the gap between germline ends came to 8 bases. This CDR3 has 13 residues. The CDR3 reads CASSLGTRAEAFF. In DNA, the CDR3 is TGTGCCAGCAGCTTAGGAACGAGGGCTGAAGCTTTCTTT.

The CDR3 DNA is TGCAGCGCCGCGACAGGGGGCGTCCGGCAGCCCCAGCATTTT. Residues: CSAATGGVRQPQHF. The rearrangement joins TRBV29-1 to TRBJ1-5; TRBD1 aligns across 10 bases. Germline V gene lookup returns CDR1 SQVTM and CDR2 ANQGSEA. V was clipped by 7 bases and J by 7 bases; unmatched bases: 10. The CDR3 totals 14 residues.

The chain combines TRBV28 with TRBJ2-7, with 8 bases fitting TRBD1. CDR1 and CDR2 from the germline V gene are MDHEN and SYDVKM. This CDR3 contains 15 residues. V lost 5 bases and J lost 1; bases outside the gene matches: 7. Here the CDR3 DNA reads TGTGCCAGCAGTCAGGACAGGGCAAGGTCCTACGAGCAGTACTTC. It codes for CASSQDRARSYEQYF. Full variable domain (rest looked up from reference TRBV28 and TRBJ2-7): DVKVTQSSRYLVKRTGEKVFLECVQDMDHENMFWYRQDPGLGLRLIYFSYDVKMKEKGDIPEGYSVSREKKERFSLILESASTNQTSMYLCASSQDRARSYEQYFGPGTRLTVT.

The V call is TRBV29-1, the J call TRBJ2-5, with a tentative D call TRBD2 (5 bases). The CDR3 has 12 residues. The V gene's germline CDR1 is SQVTM and CDR2 ANQGSEA. V lost 4 bases and J lost 1, with 7 bases in between. The CDR3 DNA is TGCAGCGTTGCGGGAATCCAAGAGACCCAGTACTTC. Encoded protein: CSVAGIQETQYF.

This sequence joins TRBV4-1 and TRBJ1-1, with D unresolved. The CDR3 has 16 residues. V lost 3 bases, J lost 6 bases, and 20 bases lay in between. The germline gives CDR1 MGHRA, CDR2 YSYEKL. CDR3 sequence: CASSQAGEQELSEAFF. The DNA of the CDR3 is TGCGCCAGCAGCCAGGCCGGGGAGCAGGAGCTATCTGAAGCTTTCTTT.

This chain links TRBV29-1 with TRBJ1-5; a possible D gene is TRBD1 (5 bases). Germline V gene data show CDR1 as SQVTM and CDR2 as ANQGSEA. The V and J ends lost 7 bases and 4 bases respectively, with 20 bases between them. The CDR3 is 15 residues long. The CDR3 bases are TGCAGCGAATTACGTGTCGGGGGGAAAAATCAGCCCCAGCATTTT. Translation: CSELRVGGKNQPQHF.

The sample holds one count of this clone. The rearrangement links TRBV18 to TRBJ2-2; TRBD2 matches at 9 bases. This CDR3 is built from 13 residues. Germline V gene lookup returns CDR1 KGHSH and CDR2 LQKENI. The trim removed 7 bases at V and 7 bases at J, leaving 4 bases unmatched. CDR3 DNA: TGTGCCAGCTGTGCTAGCGGGGACGGGGAGCTGTTTTTT. Amino acids: CASCASGDGELFF.

This clone was detected only a few times. The chain links TRBV11-2 to TRBJ1-2, with 8 positions matching TRBD1. Trimming removed 3 bases from V and 8 bases from J; junction bases left unmatched: 8. The V gene's germline CDR1 is SGHAT and CDR2 FQNNGV. This CDR3 is 14 amino acids long. Here the CDR3 reads CASSFGQGFWGYTF. The CDR3 coding sequence is TGTGCCAGCAGCTTTGGACAGGGATTCTGGGGCTACACCTTC.

This clone was seen only a few times. CDR3 in amino acids: CASSFGQGRNQPQHF. The CDR3 DNA follows: TGTGCCAGTAGTTTTGGACAGGGGCGCAATCAGCCCCAGCATTTT. The chain has TRBV19 and TRBJ1-5, with TRBD1 matching over 9 bases. The CDR3 spans 15 residues. V shed 5 bases and J 2 bases; nucleotides not matched to a gene: 4. Germline V gene data show CDR1 as LNHDA and CDR2 as SQIVND (reference sequence).

This chain uses TRBV27 with TRBJ2-6, with D perhaps TRBD1 (6 bases). Trimming left V 5 bases short and J 3 bases short, with 14 bases between. The CDR3 length is 16 residues. Germline V gene lookup returns CDR1 MNHEY and CDR2 SMNVEV (reference sequence). The CDR3 bases are TGTGCCAGCAGTCAAATGGACAGTTTTGGGGCCAACGTCCTGACTTTC. Its protein is CASSQMDSFGANVLTF.

The rearrangement links TRBV9 to TRBJ2-1; 8 bases agree with TRBD2. The CDR3 extends over 15 amino acids. After removal of 3 bases from V and 3 bases from J, the junction contained 5 bases not matched to a gene. Looked up from germline, CDR1 is SGDLS and CDR2 is YYNGEE. In DNA, the CDR3 is TGTGCCAGCAGCGCGCGGGGGGCAGACTACAATGAGCAGTTCTTC. Amino acid sequence: CASSARGADYNEQFF.

This clone was seen just once. The chain joins TRBV27 to TRBJ2-1, with 8 bases fitting TRBD2. The germline V gene has CDR1 MNHEY and CDR2 SMNVEV (reference sequence). J lost 16 bases, V lost 0 bases, and 11 bases had no gene match. The length of the CDR3 is 14 residues. The CDR3 loop is CASSLSPPGTSVFF. The CDR3 DNA follows: TGTGCCAGCAGTTTATCACCTCCCGGGACTAGTGTTTTCTTC.

The rearrangement links TRBV7-9 to TRBJ2-7; 8 nucleotides agree with TRBD1. Germline CDR1 is SEHNR and CDR2 is FQNEAQ (reference sequence). The CDR3 has 15 residues. V trimming: 1 base; J trimming: 4 bases; junction bases outside the gene matches: 6. CDR3 region: CASSLGPGTGYEQYF. In DNA, the CDR3 is TGTGCCAGCAGCTTAGGGCCCGGGACAGGATACGAGCAGTACTTC. The complete variable domain, with remaining parts taken from reference TRBV7-9 and TRBJ2-7, reads DTGVSQNPRHKITKRGQNVTFRCDPISEHNRLYWYRQTLGQGPEFLTYFQNEAQLEKSRLLSDRFSAERPKGSFSTLEIQRTEQGDSAMYLCASSLGPGTGYEQYFGPGTRLTVT.

The chain links TRBV10-1 to TRBJ2-5; D is perhaps TRBD1 (5 bases). This CDR3 is 12 amino acids long. Germline V CDR1 and CDR2: WNHNN, SYGVQD (reference sequence). Trimming shortened V by 3 bases and J by 3 bases, and 5 bases separated the two germline ends. The CDR3 reads CASSDREETQYF. The CDR3 nucleotides read TGCGCCAGCAGTGACAGGGAAGAGACCCAGTACTTC.

The chain combines TRBV5-6 with TRBJ2-3; a weak D match, TRBD1 (5 bases). Germline CDR1 reads SGHDT; CDR2 reads YYEEEE. V was clipped by 2 bases and J by 5 bases, with 12 bases between them. The CDR3 extends over 14 amino acids. This chain's CDR3 is CASSFSGAGDTQYF. The DNA of the CDR3 is TGTGCCAGCAGCTTTTCTGGGGCCGGAGATACGCAGTATTTT. The complete variable domain, with remaining parts taken from reference TRBV5-6 and TRBJ2-3, reads DAGVTQSPTHLIKTRGQQVTLRCSPKSGHDTVSWYQQALGQGPQFIFQYYEEEERQRGNFPDRFSGHQFPNYSSELNVNALLLGDSALYLCASSFSGAGDTQYFGPGTRLTVL.

The CDR3 sequence: CAISESRDRERNTEAFF. The CDR3 DNA is TGTGCCATCAGTGAGTCGAGAGACAGGGAAAGGAACACTGAAGCTTTCTTT. The rearrangement uses TRBV10-3 and TRBJ1-1; 7 nucleotides line up with TRBD1. Germline CDR1 and CDR2: ENHRY and SYGVKD. The CDR3 has 17 amino acids. The trim removed 0 bases at V and 1 base at J, leaving 8 bases unmatched.

The V and J genes are TRBV13 and TRBJ1-2, with 8 bases matching TRBD1. The CDR3 length is 15 residues. The junction had 7 bases not matched to a gene; V was cut back by 6 bases and J by 1 base. The germline V gene has CDR1 PRHDT and CDR2 FYEKMQ (reference sequence). Here the CDR3 reads CASSFSDRGNYGYTF. Here the CDR3 DNA reads TGTGCCAGCAGTTTCTCCGACAGGGGTAACTATGGCTACACCTTC.

This chain uses TRBV5-4 with TRBJ2-5; a weak D match, TRBD1 (5 bases). The CDR3 is 15 residues long. Trimming left V 0 bases short and J 1 base short, with 10 bases between. Germline CDR1 and CDR2: SGHNT and YYREEE (reference sequence). For the CDR3, the DNA is TGTGCCAGCAGCTTGGAGGTGGGGCCCCAAGAGACCCAGTACTTC. It codes for CASSLEVGPQETQYF. Together with reference TRBV5-4 and TRBJ2-5, the CDR3 gives the full variable domain: ETGVTQSPTHLIKTRGQQVTLRCSSQSGHNTVSWYQQALGQGPQFIFQYYREEENGRGNFPPRFSGLQFPNYSSELNVNALELDDSALYLCASSLEVGPQETQYFGPGTRLLVL.

The chain is built from TRBV7-3 and TRBJ2-5; 7 nucleotides agree with TRBD1. This CDR3 has 16 residues. Germline-derived CDR1 and CDR2 are SGHTA and FQGTGA. Trimming cost V 2 bases and J 5 bases; bases outside gene matches: 11. The DNA of the CDR3 is TGTGCCAGCAGCTTAGACAGGGCACTTTTTGAGGAGACCCAGTACTTC. Amino acids: CASSLDRALFEETQYF.

The J gene is TRBJ2-1, the V gene TRBV6-5; perhaps TRBD2 as D (6 bases). CDR1 is MNHEY and CDR2 is SVGAGI in the germline V gene. V shed 6 bases and J shed 6 bases, with 9 bases lying between them. The CDR3 runs 12 residues. Here the CDR3 DNA reads TGTGCCAGCAGGGGACTCGGCAATGAGCAGTTCTTC. Protein: CASRGLGNEQFF.

The chain carries TRBV6-2 or TRBV6-3 and TRBJ2-5, with 9 bases identical to TRBD2. This CDR3 is built from 15 residues. V trimming: 3 bases; J trimming: 5 bases; junction bases outside the gene matches: 7. Germline values: CDR1 MNHEY, CDR2 SVGEGT. The CDR3 loop reads CASSYRRGGLETQYF. The CDR3 DNA sequence: TGTGCCAGCAGTTATCGGCGGGGGGGCCTCGAGACCCAGTACTTC.

V gene TRBV3-1 (or the pseudogene TRBV3-2) combines with J gene TRBJ2-5, with TRBD2 matching over 8 bases. Germline CDR1 reads LGHDT; CDR2 reads YNNKEL (reference sequence). The length of the CDR3 is 16 residues. The V segment lost 0 bases and the J segment 4 bases; nucleotides outside the gene matches: 7. The CDR3 is CASSQDPAGGRETQYF. CDR3 in DNA: TGTGCCAGCAGCCAAGATCCGGCGGGGGGAAGAGAGACCCAGTACTTC.

This chain joins TRBV19 and TRBJ1-2; 7 positions match TRBD1. Germline loops: CDR1 LNHDA, CDR2 SQIVND (reference sequence). Unmatched junction bases numbered 19, after V lost 5 bases and J lost 4 bases. This CDR3 comprises 18 residues. CDR3 in DNA: TGTGCCAGTAGTCAACCTCCCGGGACAGCCTTCCACTTCTATGGCTACACCTTC. Translating gives CASSQPPGTAFHFYGYTF.

V usage is TRBV3-1 (or the pseudogene TRBV3-2) and J usage is TRBJ2-7, with unresolved D. Germline V CDR1 and CDR2: LGHDT, YNNKEL (reference sequence). V was pared by 2 bases and J by 3 bases, with 5 bases between. The CDR3 loop spans 12 amino acids. CDR3 loop: CASSQWSYEQYF. CDR3 DNA sequence: TGTGCCAGCAGCCAATGGAGCTACGAGCAGTACTTC.

CDR3 loop: CASRTGGTDQPQHF. In DNA, the CDR3 is TGTGCCAGCAGAACAGGGGGGACGGATCAGCCCCAGCATTTT. The chain couples TRBV19 to TRBJ1-5, with 8 bases lining up with TRBD1. Trimming cost V 9 bases and J 5 bases; bases outside gene matches: 9. Germline CDR1 reads LNHDA; CDR2 reads SQIVND (reference sequence). The CDR3 contains 14 residues.

The chain recombines TRBV2 with TRBJ2-1; 11 nucleotides match TRBD1. The ends lost 8 bases at V and 1 base at J; junction bases unmatched: 4. The V gene's germline CDR1 is SNHLY and CDR2 FYNNEI. The CDR3 runs to 15 residues. CDR3 sequence: CASRGTGGSYNEQFF. The CDR3 region has the DNA TGTGCCAGCCGCGGGACAGGGGGTTCCTACAATGAGCAGTTCTTC.

The chain combines TRBV7-9 with TRBJ1-1, with D perhaps matching TRBD1 (5 bases). Germline assignment: CDR1 SEHNR and CDR2 FQNEAQ (reference sequence). The CDR3 runs to 13 residues. Trimming removed 5 bases at V and 6 bases at J, with 13 bases between. The CDR3 DNA reads as TGTGCCAGCAGCGAGCAGGGAAGCCCTGAAGCTTTCTTT. It encodes CASSEQGSPEAFF.